This T cell receptor (beta chain) was observed in a study of blood T cell repertoires in COVID-19. Clones were sequenced by immunoSEQ multiplex PCR, and TCRdb holds only the in-frame ones, with some missing. Here the sample spans about 42,000 clones, 75% to 90% being singletons. Between the trimmed V and J ends, which lost 6 bases and 0 bases, there was a span of 12 bases. From germline, CDR1 is ENHRY and CDR2 SYGVKD. The CDR3 covers 14 residues. This clonotype was obtained from a man aged 30-40 years with active or convalescent COVID-19. Sequences were obtained from peripheral blood. V and J are TRBV10-3 and TRBJ2-7, with D tentatively TRBD1 (6 bases). The CDR3 spells CAIRGGLSSYEQYF. The CDR3 bases are TGTGCCATCAGAGGGGGATTGAGCTCCTACGAGCAGTACTTC.